Listed here is a single T cell receptor (beta chain). No antigen is known for it. This entry belongs to a study of T cell repertoires in cytomegalovirus infection. Points from the study as a whole: Ex vivo responses were dominated by HLA-C-restricted CMV-specific TCR beta clonotypes.

TCRdb re-derived calls from the reads in MiXCR, one entry per CDR3 protein. The table has about 890,000 distinct CDR3 sequences, approximately 33% seen once. The CDR3 is made up of 20 amino acids. Germline V gene data show CDR1 as SGHRS and CDR2 as YFSETQ. Germline trimming cut 7 bases from V and 0 bases from J; bases unmatched to any gene: 19. This specimen consisted of cultured CD8+ T cells from PBMCs, obtained from culture after CMV antigen stimulation. The chain joins TRBV5-1 to TRBJ2-6; 7 bases fit TRBD1. This clonotype was sampled from a human donor in good health (CMV status not recorded). Some clones in this sample may be carry-over from other donors' samples. The CDR3 nucleotides are TGCGCCAGCCTTGGATATTCAGCCGGGACAGCCATCTCTGGGGCCAACGTCCTGACTTTC. It yields the protein CASLGYSAGTAISGANVLTF.